The present entry profiles one TCR beta chain with its context. The specificity of this receptor is unknown. No base quality information exists; no much larger clone differs at one position. The data originate from a study of tumor and adjacent non-tumor tissue in lung cancer (dated by TCRdb to the late 2010s). Notes on the research overall: The cohort included eleven to twelve adenocarcinoma, a couple of squamous cell carcinoma and 1 small cell lung cancer patients. Sequencing produced about 130,000,000 productive TCRbeta reads in total, an average of about 4 million reads per sample. For each patient, one tumor sample and one normal lung sample were taken, giving thirty paired specimens that underwent TCRbeta CDR3 sequencing. Bulk TCRbeta repertoires were compared between lung tumor tissue and matched distant non-tumor lung tissue obtained from about 16 lung cancer patients. Among the roughly 15 patients, ages ranged from roughly 31 to 76 years, roughly ten were men and 5 were women, and disease was TNM stage I to III.

The library was made by multiplex PCR. Instrument on record: Illumina HiSeq 2500. TCRbeta libraries were constructed through three rounds of nested PCR with primers (Table S4) according to protocols modified from ARM-PCR. PCR products of 200-500 bp were gel-excised and purified with the QIAquick gel extraction kit before sequencing. In the original analysis: Reads were cleaned using Trimmomatic, were merged into complete CDR3 sequences using FLASH, and were assigned to V(D)J germline segments using MiTCR. Clonal diversity was calculated as the inverse Simpson's index using VDJtools. In-frame sequences without a premature stop codon were defined as productive reads. TCRdb redid the processing of the public reads, applying fastp at Q25 and MiXCR, and retained in-frame beta chains. Entries are consolidated by CDR3 protein sequence, retaining the most common genes and DNA. TCRdb, not the authors, supplied the V and J calls. The sample data list 60,000 or so distinct CDR3 sequences, and over 60% of these were observed just once. Roughly a third of the sample is held by the ten biggest clonotypes.

RNA was isolated from bulk unsorted tissue, and RNA quality was assessed with a NanoDrop ND-1000 and an Agilent 2100. Normal lung samples were distant non-tumor tissue taken more than 3 cm from the tumor edge. Newly diagnosed lung cancer patients without prior chemotherapy who had been admitted for thoracic surgery in China between August and November 2014 were enrolled as donors. Patients who had received previous radiotherapy or chemotherapy, or who had another concurrent cancer, were excluded from the study. Surgical tissue pieces of about 1-2.2 cm3 were preserved in RNAlater solution and stored at -80 °C until use. The germline V gene (reference sequence) sets CDR1 to DFQATT and CDR2 to SNEGSKA. V is pared back by 2 bases and J by 4 bases, with 11 bases lying between the germline termini. From its cysteine to its phenylalanine, the CDR3 spans 14 amino acids. CDR3 DNA is the only sequence kept; it has 42 bases, read in frame from the first base.

Broader findings and caveats from the paper: Because peripheral blood was not sequenced, blood TCRbeta repertoires in the lung cancer patients of the study were not examined. Younger patients had significantly higher TCR diversity, and higher tumor TCR diversity was associated with shorter overall and disease-free survival. A significantly larger cumulative share of the repertoire was made up by the top 100 clones in normal lung than in tumor tissue. Neither the sequencing platform nor unique molecular identifiers are named or mentioned anywhere in the methods. Tumor tissue showed significantly higher TCR diversity (inverse Simpson) than normal lung tissue, at 431.37 vs 166.20 (P = 0.0075, Mann-Whitney U test). With only around 15 patients in the cohort, the authors noted that larger samples and more detailed clinical data are needed.

The sequencing input was distant non-tumor lung tissue. This sequence uses TRBV20-1 and TRBJ1-4; the D gene assignment is ambiguous. This TCR came from a man in his sixties or seventies with non-small cell lung cancer. CDR3 loop: CSARPMGFNEKLFF. The sequenced DNA: TGCAGTGCTAGACCGATGGGGTTTAATGAAAAACTGTTTTTT.